Listed below are T cell receptor beta chains from one sample, sequenced in a study of blood T cell repertoires in COVID-19. TCRdb keeps only in-frame clones here, not all; method: immunoSEQ multiplex PCR. Altogether 150,000 or so clones are present, approximately 82% being singletons, with the ten largest covering approximately 6.8%. Sequenced material: peripheral blood. The receptor source for this set is a woman aged 40 to 50 with COVID-19, enrolled during active disease. Both conserved end residues are part of each CDR3.

j_call	v_call	cdr3_aa
TRBJ2-1	TRBV4-2	CASSQELSGYYNEQFF
TRBJ1-1	TRBV2	CASSGGGSWTNTEAFF
TRBJ2-5	TRBV7-2	CASSLWLAGETQYF
TRBJ1-2	TRBV30	CAWSIKAQYGYTF
TRBJ2-7	TRBV27	CASWTRPYEQYF
TRBJ2-5	TRBV18	CASSPSGLAVETQYF
TRBJ2-7	TRBV5-1	CASSLGTSGIISYEQYF
TRBJ1-6	TRBV2	CASSAQGGYSPLHF
TRBJ2-1	TRBV5-1	CASSTKISLAGGGNEQFF
TRBJ1-1	TRBV29-1	CSVPGQGNTEAFF
TRBJ2-1	TRBV5-8	CASSLEGGSGAEQFF
TRBJ2-7	TRBV5-4	CASSLTGSGSVKYEQYF
TRBJ2-1	TRBV6-5	CASSYGTGGGYNEQFF
TRBJ2-1	TRBV18	CASSPLERREQFF
TRBJ2-1	TRBV27	CASSDRGPGYNEQFF
TRBJ2-1	TRBV29-1	CSVGLQGDNEQFF
TRBJ2-7	TRBV27	CASSPIRTTSGRVGEQYF
TRBJ2-7	TRBV5-1	CASSSGGERGEQYF
TRBJ2-5	TRBV10-2	CASSNLGLGGTQYF
TRBJ1-5	TRBV29-1	CSVQGHSNQPQHF
TRBJ1-3	TRBV2	CASSERAFISGNTIYF
TRBJ2-2	TRBV12-5	CASGLGQGSGELFF
TRBJ1-1	TRBV4-1	CASSHPSLNTEAFF
TRBJ1-6	TRBV6-5	CASMRASSYNSPLHF
TRBJ1-1	TRBV7-8	CASSSTGRTEAFF
TRBJ2-6	TRBV7-8	CASRQWTFPGANVLTF
TRBJ1-2	TRBV28	CASSTSGQGGYGYTF
TRBJ2-1	TRBV6-2/TRBV6-3	CASSSQGYIFEQFF
TRBJ2-1	TRBV11-1	CASSAQEDYNEQFF
TRBJ2-3	TRBV5-5	CASSFNYGGALTDTQYF
TRBJ2-5	TRBV6-5	CASILGLAGVETQYF
TRBJ1-1	TRBV6-1	CASSPGQHNTEAFF
TRBJ2-3	TRBV20-1	CSATPRDTQYF
TRBJ2-7	TRBV28	CASSASLDDYEQYF
TRBJ1-3	TRBV18	CASSQTGDSGNTIYF
TRBJ1-5	TRBV6-5	CASSSGGVRPQHF
TRBJ2-3	TRBV5-1	CASCRGASTDTQYF
TRBJ1-5	TRBV28	CASIATGDQPQHF
TRBJ2-7	TRBV30	CAWSTSGSYEQYF
TRBJ1-1	TRBV10-3	CAIVPGQGDTEAFF
TRBJ2-2	TRBV9	CAGSPGQETGELFF
TRBJ2-7	TRBV7-8	CASSPSLAGVTNREQYF
TRBJ2-3	TRBV28	CASWTSGRAWSDTQYF
TRBJ2-6	TRBV6-5	CASSYRGAGANVLTF
TRBJ2-3	TRBV5-1	CASSLSDTQYF
TRBJ1-4	TRBV28	CASSGDREGEKLFF